This T cell receptor (beta chain) originates from a study of blood T cell repertoires in COVID-19. Study in general: Acute-phase and convalescent COVID-19 samples originated in the United States, Italy and Spain. PBMCs, B-cell-depleted T cells, or T cells provided the cDNA or gDNA that made up the material.

As handled by the study authors: Estimation of nucleated cell counts was performed using reference gene primer amplification. Libraries were prepared by immunoSEQ multiplex PCR; TCRdb keeps only in-frame clonotypes and omits some of them. Clone size and V and J calls were adopted from that table, with D and trimming inferred from the DNA. The data hold 150,000 to 200,000 clones, with 88% observed a single time. Researchers sorted participants into cohorts using their self-reported clinical history. Germline CDR1 and CDR2: PRHDT and FYEKMQ (reference sequence). The ends lost 1 base at V and 0 bases at J; junction bases unmatched: 7. There are 17 residues in the CDR3.

The specimen was PBMCs or T cells enriched from blood (not recorded which). This TCR was sampled from a young woman who had recovered from COVID-19. This chain uses TRBV13 with TRBJ2-3, with 7 nucleotides matching TRBD2. The CDR3 DNA reads TGTGCCAGCAGCTTAGTGGAGCTAGCGGTTAGCACAGATACGCAGTATTTT. Translation gives CASSLVELAVSTDTQYF.